This TCR beta chain was sequenced during a study of T cell responses to AZD1222 COVID-19 vaccine. Concerning this clone: Antigen specificity is unknown. The germline gene is not matched at one end of the junction; a read error may be the cause.

The table came from immunoSEQ multiplex PCR; TCRdb's copy has only in-frame clones and leaves some out. The sample consists of around 87,000 clones, more than 80% of them appearing once. The CDR3 totals 12 residues. Germline V gives CDR1 SGHTA, CDR2 FQGTGA. Study results and caveats: Reportedly, close to half of spike-specific TCRs are directed against unmutated variant regions. Just a handful of AZD1222 recipients tested seropositive at baseline. Every sample of the repertoires postdated the peak T cell response.

This specimen was peripheral blood, taken 28 days after the second AZD1222 dose. The TCR sequence derives from an adult who received the AZD1222 COVID-19 vaccine. The chain joins TRBV7-3 to TRBJ2-5; D remains unclear. CDR3 in DNA: TGTGCCAGCAGCCTAACCAGGGAGACCCAGTACTTC. Amino acids: CASSLTRETQYF.